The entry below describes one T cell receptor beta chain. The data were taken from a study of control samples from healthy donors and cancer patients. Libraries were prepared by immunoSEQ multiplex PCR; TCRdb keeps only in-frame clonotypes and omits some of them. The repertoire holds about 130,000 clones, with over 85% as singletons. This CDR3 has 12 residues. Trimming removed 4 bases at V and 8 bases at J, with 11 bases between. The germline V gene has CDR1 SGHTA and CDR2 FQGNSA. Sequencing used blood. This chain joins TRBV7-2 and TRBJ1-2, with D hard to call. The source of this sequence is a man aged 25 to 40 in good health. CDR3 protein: CASSSYSSGYTF. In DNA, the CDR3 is TGTGCCAGCAGCTCGTACAGTAGCGGCTACACCTTC.